This T cell receptor beta chain was recovered during a study of T cells after yellow fever vaccination. This CDR3 spans 16 amino acids. The germline V and J ends were trimmed by 1 base and 2 bases, with 14 bases remaining between them. From germline, CDR1 is MNHEY and CDR2 SVGAGI. MiXCR, run by TCRdb on the 5' RACE reads, gives a single entry per CDR3 protein. The data hold a few hundred thousand distinct CDR3 sequences, with 17% observed a single time. Here the sequenced sample was PBMCs, taken more than 4 days after the first yellow fever vaccination. The TCR comes from a man younger than 35 who received the YFV17D yellow fever vaccine. The chain recombines TRBV6-5 with TRBJ1-1; no clear D gene. CDR3 residues: CASSYLFADNNTEAFF. The CDR3 DNA is TGTGCCAGCAGTTACTTATTTGCAGACAATAACACTGAAGCTTTCTTT.